The present T cell receptor (beta chain) was sequenced within a study of human T cells and chemical hapten exposure (dated by TCRdb to about 2021). A note on the overall study: For sensitization, 2% DPC in acetone was applied to a roughly 2 cm by roughly 2 cm area of upper inner arm skin. Weekly therapeutic DPC doses were additionally applied to the scalp of patients throughout the roughly 23-week study period. Patch testing on the upper back used Finn chambers containing 0.01% DPC, with scoring done after 6 days according to International Contact Dermatitis Research Group standards. Peripheral blood TCR repertoire changes were tracked in vivo in alopecia patients during primary and secondary sensitization to the hapten diphenylcyclopropenone (DPC). Blood was sampled from patients pre-sensitization (week 0) and at 2, 6 and about 24 weeks after DPC sensitization. Some 29 alopecia patients gave blood for TCR sequencing at one to four time points (pre-sensitization, 2, 6 and 24 weeks). Alopecia areata with under or over 50% scalp involvement, alopecia totalis and alopecia universalis were represented in the patient cohort, which was mostly female. Libraries were pooled for sequencing, and per-sample TCR yields varied mainly because of small differences in library volumes within the pool.

Points the paper makes about the study in general: Patch test score correlated positively with the number of PT1 expanded TCRs, reaching significance at thresholds 8, 16 and 32 but not at 4. Significantly more large CDR3 similarity clusters were formed by expanded TCRs than by pre-sensitization or healthy control sets, consistent with antigen-driven responses. DPC sensitization did not change the number of TCRs with a frequency above 1 in 1000, and there was no evidence of changes in global repertoire structure. Because every patient had alopecia, a presumed autoimmune disease, the patients' immune response might differ from that of healthy individuals. Repeated subsampling changed both the strength of the expansion versus patch-test correlation and the threshold at which that correlation became significant.

CDR1 and CDR2, looked up from the germline V gene, are MGHRA and YSYEKL. The CDR3, cysteine through phenylalanine, is 15 amino acids long. Kept here is only the CDR3 DNA, which spans 45 bases and is read in frame from base 1. Trimming takes 4 bases off V and 4 bases off J; junction bases not matched to a gene: 6. Explained via the paper, the time point label denotes: patch test 3, about 24 weeks after DPC sensitization. The treatment or condition label here, explained by the study, means: therapeutic diphenylcyclopropenone sensitization with weekly scalp DPC. At each patch-test visit, blood was drawn before the patch test was applied. To be eligible, patients had to be aged 18 to 70, diagnosed with alopecia and judged suitable for DPC therapy, while pregnant patients were excluded. Total RNA was isolated from unfractionated whole blood collected in Tempus Blood RNA tubes. Library preparation was by RACE. TCRdb records NextSeq 500 as the sequencer. During library preparation, unique molecular identifiers were attached to individual cDNA molecules so that TCRs could be counted quantitatively and reproducibly. Both TCR alpha and TCR beta chains were sequenced from each blood RNA sample. In the original analysis: The median number of TCRs per sample was roughly 94,000, ranging from 23,224 to 690,600. The Decombinator software suite was used to annotate V, J and CDR3 in the TCR reads. Every sample was subsampled to the same number of TCRs (28,000) for the PS versus PT1 abundance plots. Expanded TCRs were defined as absent before sensitization and observed at least eight times at the 2-week time point. TCRdb redid the processing of the public reads, applying fastp at Q25 and MiXCR, and retained in-frame beta chains. Every distinct CDR3 protein forms one entry, paired with its most common genes and DNA. The V and J calls follow TCRdb's processing rather than the paper's. Present in this sample are 150,000 to 200,000 distinct CDR3 sequences, around 30% of which were seen just once. The ten most abundant clones make up 2.1% of the sample.

Of note for this clonotype: No antigen is known for it. Base qualities are not at hand, and no much larger clone is one base apart.

The sequencing used whole blood, collected in connection with sensitization to the hapten diphenylcyclopropenone (DPC). The TCR was taken from a woman aged 18-29 years with alopecia areata. Some clones in this sample may be carry-over from other donors' samples. The rearrangement combines TRBV4-1 with TRBJ2-5, with 10 junctional bases fitting TRBD2. The nucleotides read TGCGCCAGCAGCCCCCTAGCGGGGGCCTCAGAGACCCAGTACTTC. Its protein product is CASSPLAGASETQYF.